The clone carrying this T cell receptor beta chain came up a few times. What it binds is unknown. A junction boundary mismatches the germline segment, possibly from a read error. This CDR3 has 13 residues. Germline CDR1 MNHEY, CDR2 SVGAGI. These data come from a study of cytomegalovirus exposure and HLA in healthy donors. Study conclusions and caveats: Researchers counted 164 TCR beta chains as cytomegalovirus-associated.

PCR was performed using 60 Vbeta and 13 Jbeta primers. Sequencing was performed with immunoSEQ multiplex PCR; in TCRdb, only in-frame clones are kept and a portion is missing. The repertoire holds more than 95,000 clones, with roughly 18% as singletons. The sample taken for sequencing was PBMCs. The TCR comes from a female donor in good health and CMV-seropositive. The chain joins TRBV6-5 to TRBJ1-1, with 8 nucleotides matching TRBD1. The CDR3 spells CASRRQGNPEAFF. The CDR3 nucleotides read TGTGCCAGCAGGAGACAGGGGAACCCTGAAGCTTTCTTT.